Presented here are 24 T cell receptor beta chains from one specimen sequenced in a study of blood T cell repertoires in COVID-19. Method: immunoSEQ multiplex PCR; TCRdb's copy keeps in-frame clones and lacks some. The sample has hundreds of thousands of clones; about 88% are singletons. Sequencing was performed on peripheral blood. These receptors all come from a man aged 18 to 35 with COVID-19, enrolled during active disease.

This clone has only one observation. The rearrangement links TRBV7-9 to TRBJ1-4; TRBD1 agrees at 10 bases. With 4 bases clipped from V and 10 bases from J, the junction kept 18 bases outside the gene matches. Germline V lookup: CDR1 SEHNR, CDR2 FQNEAQ (reference sequence). The CDR3 is 18 residues long. The CDR3 DNA sequence: TGTGCCAGCAGCTCCTCCTGGGGACAGGGGATGAAGGAGGGAAAACTGTTTTTT. The encoded protein is CASSSSWGQGMKEGKLFF. The full variable domain, completed using reference TRBV7-9 and TRBJ1-4, is DTGVSQNPRHKITKRGQNVTFRCDPISEHNRLYWYRQTLGQGPEFLTYFQNEAQLEKSRLLSDRFSAERPKGSFSTLEIQRTEQGDSAMYLCASSSSWGQGMKEGKLFFGSGTQLSVL.

This chain connects TRBV3-1 (or the pseudogene TRBV3-2) to TRBJ2-5; 9 bases line up with TRBD2. Trimming removed 3 bases from V and 2 bases from J; junction bases left unmatched: 1. This CDR3 is 14 amino acids long. The germline gives CDR1 LGHDT, CDR2 YNNKEL (reference sequence). The CDR3 protein is CASSQGLAQETQYF. CDR3 nucleotides: TGTGCCAGCAGCCAGGGACTAGCTCAAGAGACCCAGTACTTC.

This clone was detected ten times or more. This chain joins TRBV5-6 and TRBJ2-5; 8 positions agree with TRBD1. J lost 6 bases, V lost 3 bases, and 10 bases had no gene match. CDR3 size: 15 residues. CDR1 and CDR2 from the germline V gene are SGHDT and YYEEEE. The CDR3 here is CASSSDRGPRQTQYF. Here the CDR3 DNA reads TGTGCCAGCAGCTCCGACAGGGGTCCTCGCCAGACCCAGTACTTC. Complete variable domain (other parts from reference TRBV5-6 and TRBJ2-5): DAGVTQSPTHLIKTRGQQVTLRCSPKSGHDTVSWYQQALGQGPQFIFQYYEEEERQRGNFPDRFSGHQFPNYSSELNVNALLLGDSALYLCASSSDRGPRQTQYFGPGTRLLVL.

The V and J genes are TRBV6-6 and TRBJ2-7; no reliable D call. The CDR3 runs to 12 residues. With 2 bases removed from V and 4 bases from J, the gap between germline ends came to 6 bases. Germline V gene data show CDR1 as MNHNY and CDR2 as SVGAGI (reference sequence). The CDR3 sequence is CASSYGLYEQYF. The CDR3 nucleotides read TGTGCCAGCAGTTACGGGCTGTACGAGCAGTACTTC.

V and J are TRBV12-3 or TRBV12-4 and TRBJ2-1; the D is unclear. Deletions cut 6 bases from V and 6 bases from J, with 6 bases between. The CDR3 loop spans 11 amino acids. The CDR3 region has the DNA TGTGCCAGCAGCCTACTCAATGAGCAGTTCTTC. Protein: CASSLLNEQFF.

The rearrangement joins TRBV24-1 to TRBJ2-5, with D perhaps TRBD2 (5 bases). V was trimmed by 11 bases and J by 3 bases, leaving 15 bases between them. Germline V gene lookup returns CDR1 KGHDR and CDR2 SFDVKD. The CDR3 is 13 residues long. The DNA of the CDR3 is TGTGCCAACACGGGGATTTATAAAGAGACCCAGTACTTC. This encodes CANTGIYKETQYF.

This clone came up a few times. The V call is TRBV5-1, the J call TRBJ2-5; weak D call: TRBD2 (5 bases). Germline V CDR1 and CDR2: SGHRS, YFSETQ. CDR3 length: 12 amino acids. The V end lost 5 bases, the J end lost 2 bases, and 7 bases lay between the germline ends. The CDR3: CASSGLQETQYF. DNA for the CDR3: TGCGCCAGCAGTGGACTTCAAGAGACCCAGTACTTC.

The genes are TRBV25-1 and TRBJ2-2; D perhaps matches TRBD2 (6 bases). V lost 5 bases and J lost 4, with 14 bases in between. There are 15 residues in the CDR3. Per the germline V gene, CDR1 is MGHDK and CDR2 is SYGVNS. CDR3 sequence reads: CASSPARGFTGELFF. The CDR3 DNA reads as TGTGCCAGCAGTCCAGCCCGGGGGTTCACCGGGGAGCTGTTTTTT.

This clone was seen only a few times. This chain connects TRBV30 to TRBJ2-7; D not resolved. The CDR3 contains 11 residues. CDR1 is GTSNPN, CDR2 SVGIG, per germline (reference sequence). Between the trimmed V and J ends, which lost 2 bases and 7 bases, there was a span of 9 bases. In DNA, the CDR3 is TGTGCCTGGAGTCTGACATGGGAGCAGTACTTC. Protein sequence: CAWSLTWEQYF.

This rearrangement joins TRBV5-1 to TRBJ2-3; maybe TRBD1 (5 bases). This CDR3 is 14 amino acids long. V lost 0 bases to trimming and J lost 4 bases, with 9 bases between them. Germline values: CDR1 SGHRS, CDR2 YFSETQ. CDR3 sequence: CASSLGGSSDTQYF. The CDR3 bases are TGCGCCAGCAGCTTGGGGGGCAGTTCAGATACGCAGTATTTT.

The chain links TRBV21-1 to TRBJ1-2; the tabulated D call, TRBD1, remains unverified against the DNA. TRBV21-1 has pseudogene status. CDR3 size: 14 residues. CDR3 region: CASIGASVNYGYTF. The CDR3 region has the DNA TGTGCCAGCATTGGGGCCTCTGTCAACTATGGCTACACCTTC.

The chain combines TRBV27 with TRBJ1-5, with a tentative D call TRBD1 (6 bases). Germline CDR1 is MNHEY and CDR2 is SMNVEV (reference sequence). The CDR3 is made up of 13 amino acids. V lost 3 bases, J lost 6 bases, and 9 bases lay in between. Here the CDR3 reads CASSFRTAQPQHF. CDR3 sequence (DNA): TGTGCCAGCAGTTTCCGGACAGCTCAGCCCCAGCATTTT.

The chain carries TRBV29-1 and TRBJ1-1; possible D gene TRBD1, 5 bases. V lost 7 bases, J lost 4 bases, and 16 bases lay in between. CDR1 and CDR2 from the germline V gene are SQVTM and ANQGSEA. This CDR3 is built from 13 residues. CDR3 protein: CSAGGMGVTEAFF. CDR3 bases: TGCAGCGCCGGGGGGATGGGGGTCACTGAAGCTTTCTTT.

CDR3 sequence (DNA): TGTGCCAGTAGTGCGGGACCACAGGGGGTTCCCTACGAGCAGTACTTC. It translates to CASSAGPQGVPYEQYF. The chain uses TRBV19 and TRBJ2-7; 8 nucleotides match TRBD1. Germline CDR1 LNHDA, CDR2 SQIVND (reference sequence). J gave up 2 bases and V 5 bases, and 11 bases lay outside the gene matches. The CDR3 contains 16 residues.

The V call is TRBV7-9, the J call TRBJ2-5, with a tentative D call TRBD1 (5 bases). The CDR3 runs 15 residues. Deletions cut 1 base from V and 2 bases from J, with 11 bases between. CDR1 is SEHNR, CDR2 FQNEAQ, per germline (reference sequence). For the CDR3, the DNA is TGTGCCAGCAGCTTAGAAGGGCAGGGTCAAGAGACCCAGTACTTC. Translating gives CASSLEGQGQETQYF.

The chain has TRBV5-1 and TRBJ2-3, with D possibly matching TRBD1 (6 bases). This CDR3 contains 14 residues. Germline CDR1 SGHRS, CDR2 YFSETQ. V shed 7 bases and J shed 3 bases, with 15 bases lying between them. The CDR3 here is CASGLSDRTDTQYF. The CDR3 coding sequence is TGCGCCAGCGGACTTTCGGACAGAACAGATACGCAGTATTTT.

The chain couples TRBV2 to TRBJ2-4; D gene unclear. The CDR3 runs 11 residues. V shed 4 bases and J shed 8 bases, with 6 bases lying between them. Germline values: CDR1 SNHLY, CDR2 FYNNEI. CDR3 sequence (DNA): TGTGCCAGCAGTGCAAGCGACATTCAGTACTTC. Protein sequence: CASSASDIQYF.

The chain combines TRBV6-2 or TRBV6-3 with TRBJ1-4, with 12 bases aligning to TRBD1. V dropped 5 bases and J dropped 8; count of bases not matched to a gene: 6. The V gene's germline CDR1 is MNHEY and CDR2 SVGEGT. The CDR3 length is 15 residues. DNA for the CDR3: TGTGCCAGCAGTGGGACAGGGGGCGGTCGGGAAAAACTGTTTTTT. Translated, it gives CASSGTGGGREKLFF.

This chain joins TRBV13 and TRBJ1-6; unclear D gene. Germline values: CDR1 PRHDT, CDR2 FYEKMQ (reference sequence). Trimming took 4 bases from V and 5 from J, leaving 9 bases between them. CDR3 length: 14 residues. CDR3 loop: CASSSNSDNSPLHF. The CDR3 DNA sequence: TGTGCCAGCAGCTCGAATAGTGATAATTCACCCCTCCACTTT. Using reference TRBV13 and TRBJ1-6 for the parts outside the CDR3, the full variable domain is AAGVIQSPRHLIKEKRETATLKCYPIPRHDTVYWYQQGPGQDPQFLISFYEKMQSDKGSIPDRFSAQQFSDYHSELNMSSLELGDSALYFCASSSNSDNSPLHFGNGTRLTVT.

In nucleotides, the CDR3 is TGTGCCACCAGCAGAGAAACGGGTCGTTGGGACACTGAAGCTTTCTTT. Its translation is CATSRETGRWDTEAFF. The chain has TRBV15 and TRBJ1-1, with D hard to call. The CDR3 has 16 residues. The germline V and J ends were trimmed by 0 bases and 3 bases, with 14 bases remaining between them. From germline, CDR1 is LNHNV and CDR2 YYDKDF (reference sequence).

The chain joins TRBV19 to TRBJ2-3; 8 bases are shared with TRBD2. CDR1 LNHDA and CDR2 SQIVND come from the germline V gene (reference sequence). The V segment lost 3 bases and the J segment 1 base; nucleotides outside the gene matches: 0. The CDR3 has 14 residues. The CDR3 bases are TGTGCCAGTAGTATGACTAGCGGCACAGATACGCAGTATTTT. It codes for CASSMTSGTDTQYF.

The chain combines TRBV4-1 with TRBJ1-2; 9 bases fit TRBD1. The CDR3 runs 18 residues. V lost 2 bases and J lost 2; bases outside the gene matches: 12. Germline V gene data show CDR1 as MGHRA and CDR2 as YSYEKL. CDR3 amino acids: CASSQLSIGQGKNYGYTF. The DNA for the CDR3 is TGCGCCAGCAGCCAACTAAGCATTGGACAGGGGAAGAACTATGGCTACACCTTC.

The chain has TRBV7-9 and TRBJ1-1; the D is unclear. V lost 6 bases and J lost 1, with 12 bases in between. The CDR3 is 14 residues long. CDR1 and CDR2 from the germline V gene are SEHNR and FQNEAQ (reference sequence). The CDR3 loop reads CASSSGLRNTEAFF. The CDR3, as DNA: TGTGCCAGCAGTTCCGGACTGAGGAACACTGAAGCTTTCTTT.

This chain uses TRBV7-8 with TRBJ2-2; tentatively, D is TRBD1 (6 bases). Per germline, CDR1 SGHVS and CDR2 FQNEAQ. The length of the CDR3 is 14 residues. The V and J ends lost 8 bases and 0 bases respectively, with 10 bases between them. CDR3 bases: TGTGCCAGCTCCGGGACATCGAACACCGGGGAGCTGTTTTTT. Residues: CASSGTSNTGELFF. The complete variable domain, with remaining parts taken from reference TRBV7-8 and TRBJ2-2, reads GAGVSQSPRYKVAKRGQDVALRCDPISGHVSLFWYQQALGQGPEFLTYFQNEAQLDKSGLPSDRFFAERPEGSVSTLKIQRTQQEDSAVYLCASSGTSNTGELFFGEGSRLTVL.